Listed below are T cell receptor beta chains from one sample, sequenced in a study of CD8 T cell repertoires and HIV-1 epitope variants. These receptors' antigens are unknown. The protocol was immunoSEQ multiplex PCR, while the TCRdb copy is restricted to in-frame clones and leaves out a portion. The sample lists roughly 5,000 clones, 50% to 80% occurring once. Material: cultured CD8+ T cells derived from PBMCs. The source is a male donor with HIV. The CDR3 runs from the conserved cysteine through the conserved F or W. Each record gives: clone size, V gene, D gene, J gene, CDR3 protein, CDR3 DNA. A D gene is named only where the DNA matches it firmly. Size tells how often a clone was seen (once, few, many) or the class of an expanded clone, and some rows leave it out.

>-|TRBV6-6|-|TRBJ2-1
CASSSPTIYNEQFF
TGTGCCAGCAGTTCCCCGACTATTTACAATGAGCAGTTCTTC
>-|TRBV9|-|TRBJ1-3
CASSPGQVSGNTIYF
TGTGCCAGCAGCCCCGGACAAGTCTCTGGAAACACCATATATTTT
>-|TRBV10-3|-|TRBJ1-1
CAISEGGTAEAFF
TGTGCCATCAGTGAGGGAGGGACCGCCGAAGCTTTCTTT
>-|TRBV6-5|-|TRBJ1-6
CASGQGGYSPLHF
TGTGCCAGCGGGCAGGGAGGCTATTCACCCCTCCACTTT
>-|TRBV27|-|TRBJ1-4
CASSRTGTHNEKLFF
TGTGCCAGCAGCCGTACCGGGACCCATAATGAAAAACTGTTTTTT
>-|TRBV10-3|TRBD1|TRBJ2-6
CAIRTGDRAGANVLTF
TGTGCCATCAGGACCGGGGACAGGGCTGGGGCCAACGTCCTGACTTTC
>-|TRBV10-1|TRBD2|TRBJ2-1
CASSDSGDSYNEQFF
TGCGCCAGCAGCGATAGCGGGGACTCCTACAATGAGCAGTTCTTC
>-|TRBV10-2|-|TRBJ2-2
CATEGANTGELFF
TGCGCCACCGAGGGGGCGAACACCGGGGAGCTGTTTTTT
>-|TRBV11-1|-|TRBJ2-1
CASSLKSGADNEQFF
TGTGCCAGCAGCTTAAAGTCCGGTGCGGACAATGAGCAGTTCTTC
>once|TRBV10-2|TRBD1|TRBJ2-7
CASKTGSYEQYF
TGCGCCAGCAAGACAGGGTCCTACGAGCAGTACTTC
>-|TRBV7-9|-|TRBJ2-5
CASSPREAGQETQYF
TGTGCCAGCAGCCCAAGGGAGGCAGGTCAAGAGACCCAGTACTTC
>-|TRBV7-3|-|TRBJ1-1
CASSLTGPNTEAFF
TGTGCCAGCAGCTTAACAGGACCAAACACTGAAGCTTTCTTT
>-|TRBV5-4|-|TRBJ2-7
CASSLQGISYEQYF
TGTGCCAGCAGCCTACAGGGAATCTCCTACGAGCAGTACTTC
>few|TRBV29-1|TRBD1|TRBJ2-7
CSATNRGSYEQYF
TGCAGCGCTACCAACAGGGGCTCCTACGAGCAGTACTTC
>-|TRBV27|TRBD2|TRBJ2-3
CASSLSPSGGTDTQYF
TGTGCCAGCAGTTTATCCCCTAGCGGGGGCACAGATACGCAGTATTTT
>-|TRBV5-6|TRBD2|TRBJ2-1
CASSYTTGLAVYNEQFF
TGTGCCAGCAGCTATACCACGGGACTAGCGGTATACAATGAGCAGTTCTTC
>-|TRBV19|-|TRBJ1-2
CASSIDHRGGYTF
TGTGCCAGTAGTATAGATCATCGGGGGGGCTACACCTTC
>few|TRBV4-2|-|TRBJ2-1
CASSQEGTEQFF
TGTGCCAGCAGCCAAGAAGGGACTGAGCAGTTCTTC
>-|TRBV11-1|-|TRBJ2-7
CASSGNRQAHYEQYF
TGTGCCAGCAGCGGGAATCGGCAGGCTCACTACGAGCAGTACTTC
>few|TRBV10-2|-|TRBJ2-3
CASSDGNSESFTDTQYF
TGCGCCAGCAGTGACGGGAATAGCGAGAGCTTCACAGATACGCAGTATTTT
>-|TRBV15|TRBD2|TRBJ2-5
CATSPGLAGEETQYF
TGTGCCACCAGCCCGGGACTAGCAGGAGAAGAGACCCAGTACTTC
>-|TRBV28|-|TRBJ2-7
CASSFGYSYEQYF
TGTGCCAGCAGTTTCGGCTACTCCTACGAGCAGTACTTC
>few|TRBV18|TRBD1|TRBJ2-7
CASSPRDRGAYEQYF
TGTGCCAGCTCACCACGGGACAGGGGGGCCTACGAGCAGTACTTC
>-|TRBV9|TRBD2|TRBJ2-2
CASSVDPLAGETGELFF
TGTGCCAGCAGCGTAGACCCACTAGCGGGGGAAACCGGGGAGCTGTTTTTT
>-|TRBV19|-|TRBJ2-7
CASSISSGAYEQYF
TGTGCCAGTAGTATCTCGTCGGGGGCTTACGAGCAGTACTTC
>-|TRBV5-6|TRBD1|TRBJ2-7
CASSLGQGHEQYF
TGTGCCAGCAGCTTGGGACAGGGGCACGAGCAGTACTTC